These T cell receptor beta chains were read from a single sample in a study of shared clonotypes between healthy human individuals. Sequencing used immunoSEQ multiplex PCR; TCRdb keeps in-frame clones, though not all of them. The sample has 700,000 or so clones, roughly 70% seen once; the top ten hold under 2%. The sample taken for sequencing was memory CD4+ T cells sorted from blood. The receptors were gathered from a woman in her 30s in good health. CDR3s include the opening cysteine and the closing phenylalanine or tryptophan. A D gene is named only where the DNA matches it firmly. Part of the rows lack a size; the others show once, few, many or a class for expanded clones.

CDR3nt: TGTGCCAGCAGCCTAGGGACAGGGGGAAATCAGCCCCAGCATTTT
CDR3aa: CASSLGTGGNQPQHF
j_gene: TRBJ1-5
abundance: NA
v_gene: TRBV7-6
d_gene: TRBD1

CDR3nt: TGTGCCAGCAGCCAAGACGGGCGGGTCGGCACAGATACGCAGTATTTT
CDR3aa: CASSQDGRVGTDTQYF
j_gene: TRBJ2-3
abundance: NA
v_gene: TRBV4-2
d_gene: NA

CDR3nt: TGTGCCAGTAGTATAACAGGGTCTTTCCAAGAGACCCAGTACTTC
CDR3aa: CASSITGSFQETQYF
j_gene: TRBJ2-5
abundance: NA
v_gene: TRBV19
d_gene: NA

CDR3nt: TGTGCCAGCAGTCCGGGACAGGAGAGCGAAAAACTGTTTTTT
CDR3aa: CASSPGQESEKLFF
j_gene: TRBJ1-4
abundance: few
v_gene: TRBV6-1
d_gene: TRBD1

CDR3nt: TGTGCCAGCAGTTTATGGGGAGGTGGGGCCAACGTCCTGACTTTC
CDR3aa: CASSLWGGGANVLTF
j_gene: TRBJ2-6
abundance: NA
v_gene: TRBV27
d_gene: NA

CDR3nt: TGCGCCAGCAGCCCGGCGAACGGAGAAGAGACCCAGTACTTC
CDR3aa: CASSPANGEETQYF
j_gene: TRBJ2-5
abundance: NA
v_gene: TRBV5-1
d_gene: NA

CDR3nt: TGTGCCAGCTCACCAAGCGCAGACAATGAGCAGTTCTTC
CDR3aa: CASSPSADNEQFF
j_gene: TRBJ2-1
abundance: NA
v_gene: TRBV18
d_gene: NA

CDR3nt: TGTGCCAGCAGTTTACAGGGTCGCACCATATATTTT
CDR3aa: CASSLQGRTIYF
j_gene: TRBJ1-3
abundance: NA
v_gene: TRBV28
d_gene: NA

CDR3nt: TGTGCCAGCTCACGTGACAGGGGAGATGGCTACACCTTC
CDR3aa: CASSRDRGDGYTF
j_gene: TRBJ1-2
abundance: few
v_gene: TRBV18
d_gene: TRBD1

CDR3nt: TGTGCCAGCAGCACGACAGTCCCCGGCGCTCGGGCCAACGTCCTGACTTTC
CDR3aa: CASSTTVPGARANVLTF
j_gene: TRBJ2-6
abundance: NA
v_gene: TRBV7-2
d_gene: NA

CDR3nt: TGTGCCAGCAGCTTAGCGGGACGGAACTATGGCTACACCTTC
CDR3aa: CASSLAGRNYGYTF
j_gene: TRBJ1-2
abundance: NA
v_gene: TRBV11-3
d_gene: NA

CDR3nt: TGCGCCAGCAGCTTTACAGGGGAAACTAAGGTGGAGACCCAGTACTTC
CDR3aa: CASSFTGETKVETQYF
j_gene: TRBJ2-5
abundance: NA
v_gene: TRBV5-1
d_gene: TRBD1

CDR3nt: TGTGCCAGCAGTGAGTCTAGCGGGAGGGCCTACGAGCAGTACTTC
CDR3aa: CASSESSGRAYEQYF
j_gene: TRBJ2-7
abundance: once
v_gene: TRBV2
d_gene: TRBD2

CDR3nt: TGTGCCAGCAGCTTGTCCGAGGGAATGGAGCCCCAGCATTTT
CDR3aa: CASSLSEGMEPQHF
j_gene: TRBJ1-5
abundance: NA
v_gene: TRBV5-4
d_gene: NA

CDR3nt: TGTGCCAGCAGTGAATACCGCGCTTTCTTT
CDR3aa: CASSEYRAFF
j_gene: TRBJ1-1
abundance: NA
v_gene: TRBV6-1
d_gene: NA

CDR3nt: TGTGCCAGCAGCCCTAGACTACTCCAAGAGACCCAGTACTTC
CDR3aa: CASSPRLLQETQYF
j_gene: TRBJ2-5
abundance: NA
v_gene: TRBV9
d_gene: NA

CDR3nt: TGTGCCAGTAGTATAGGGTCGGGAGGTACCTACGAGCAGTACTTC
CDR3aa: CASSIGSGGTYEQYF
j_gene: TRBJ2-7
abundance: once
v_gene: TRBV19
d_gene: TRBD2

CDR3nt: TGTGCCAGCAGCCAGACAGGGTTTGGTTATGGCTACACCTTC
CDR3aa: CASSQTGFGYGYTF
j_gene: TRBJ1-2
abundance: NA
v_gene: TRBV7-9
d_gene: TRBD1

CDR3nt: TGTGCCAGCAGTTTAAATGTCTGGGGCACGAACACTGAAGCTTTCTTT
CDR3aa: CASSLNVWGTNTEAFF
j_gene: TRBJ1-1
abundance: NA
v_gene: TRBV28
d_gene: NA

CDR3nt: TGCAGCATAGACATCGCTGCAGATACGCAGTATTTT
CDR3aa: CSIDIAADTQYF
j_gene: TRBJ2-3
abundance: NA
v_gene: TRBV29-1
d_gene: NA

CDR3nt: TGCGCCAGCAGCTTGGGCCGGGAGGGCCTAAAGGAGCAGTACTTC
CDR3aa: CASSLGREGLKEQYF
j_gene: TRBJ2-7
abundance: NA
v_gene: TRBV5-1
d_gene: TRBD2

CDR3nt: TGTGCCAGCAGTTCTACCGGGACAGCCTACGAGCAGTACTTC
CDR3aa: CASSSTGTAYEQYF
j_gene: TRBJ2-7
abundance: many
v_gene: TRBV27
d_gene: TRBD1

CDR3nt: TGTGCCTGGAGCGGGGACAGTAATCAGCCCCAGCATTTT
CDR3aa: CAWSGDSNQPQHF
j_gene: TRBJ1-5
abundance: NA
v_gene: TRBV30
d_gene: TRBD1

CDR3nt: TGTGCCAGCAGCGCCCAAGGACAGGGGTACGAGCAGTACTTC
CDR3aa: CASSAQGQGYEQYF
j_gene: TRBJ2-7
abundance: NA
v_gene: TRBV5-4
d_gene: TRBD1

CDR3nt: TGTGCCAGCAGTGAAGTGGGAGGTCTGAACACCGGGGAGCTGTTTTTT
CDR3aa: CASSEVGGLNTGELFF
j_gene: TRBJ2-2
abundance: NA
v_gene: TRBV2
d_gene: NA

CDR3nt: TGTGCCAGTAATCCGGGACAGGGGGCCAATGAGCAGTTCTTC
CDR3aa: CASNPGQGANEQFF
j_gene: TRBJ2-1
abundance: NA
v_gene: TRBV19
d_gene: TRBD1

CDR3nt: TGTGCCAGCAGTGACCCTTTAGGCACAGATACGCAGTATTTT
CDR3aa: CASSDPLGTDTQYF
j_gene: TRBJ2-3
abundance: NA
v_gene: TRBV6-1
d_gene: NA

CDR3nt: TGCGCCAGCAGCCCAAGAGGGACGGAGAGGCGAGAGACCCAGTACTTC
CDR3aa: CASSPRGTERRETQYF
j_gene: TRBJ2-5
abundance: NA
v_gene: TRBV5-1
d_gene: NA

CDR3nt: TGTGCCAGTAGTACAAACGGACTAGCGGGAGGGCCGGGGGAGCTGTTTTTT
CDR3aa: CASSTNGLAGGPGELFF
j_gene: TRBJ2-2
abundance: NA
v_gene: TRBV19
d_gene: TRBD2

CDR3nt: TGCGCCAGCAGCCCATACGGGATCAACAATGAGCAGTTCTTC
CDR3aa: CASSPYGINNEQFF
j_gene: TRBJ2-1
abundance: NA
v_gene: TRBV5-1
d_gene: NA

CDR3nt: TGTGCCACCAGCAGAGTAGTCCGAGCGGGGGGCGAGCAGTACTTC
CDR3aa: CATSRVVRAGGEQYF
j_gene: TRBJ2-7
abundance: NA
v_gene: TRBV15
d_gene: TRBD2

CDR3nt: TGTGCCAGCAGCTCCACGGGAGCTCCGAATGAAAAACTGTTTTTT
CDR3aa: CASSSTGAPNEKLFF
j_gene: TRBJ1-4
abundance: NA
v_gene: TRBV7-9
d_gene: NA

CDR3nt: TGTGCCAGCTCACCAAATCAGCAAGAGACCCAGTACTTC
CDR3aa: CASSPNQQETQYF
j_gene: TRBJ2-5
abundance: NA
v_gene: TRBV18
d_gene: NA

CDR3nt: TGTGCCAGCAGTTTAGTGAATAGCAATCAGCCCCAGCATTTT
CDR3aa: CASSLVNSNQPQHF
j_gene: TRBJ1-5
abundance: NA
v_gene: TRBV28
d_gene: NA

CDR3nt: TGTGCCAGCTCACCAATGCGGGAGTCATCCTACGAGCAGTACTTC
CDR3aa: CASSPMRESSYEQYF
j_gene: TRBJ2-7
abundance: NA
v_gene: TRBV18
d_gene: TRBD2

CDR3nt: TGTGCCAGCAGCTCTCAGGAGAGGGCTGCCTACGAGCAGTACTTC
CDR3aa: CASSSQERAAYEQYF
j_gene: TRBJ2-7
abundance: NA
v_gene: TRBV7-9
d_gene: NA

CDR3nt: TGTGCCAGCTCACCACGGGGTCCCGGGTGGATTGGCTACACCTTC
CDR3aa: CASSPRGPGWIGYTF
j_gene: TRBJ1-2
abundance: NA
v_gene: TRBV18
d_gene: NA

CDR3nt: TGTGCCAGCAGCCTGACAGGCATTAATGAAAAACTGTTTTTT
CDR3aa: CASSLTGINEKLFF
j_gene: TRBJ1-4
abundance: NA
v_gene: TRBV6-5
d_gene: NA

CDR3nt: TGTGCCAGCAGCCCCCCCAGCTTCTATGGCTACACCTTC
CDR3aa: CASSPPSFYGYTF
j_gene: TRBJ1-2
abundance: many
v_gene: TRBV14
d_gene: NA

CDR3nt: TGTGCCAGCTCACGAGACAGGGGGGACCTCTACGAGCAGTACTTC
CDR3aa: CASSRDRGDLYEQYF
j_gene: TRBJ2-7
abundance: many
v_gene: TRBV18
d_gene: TRBD1

CDR3nt: TGTGCCAGCAGCTTCGCAGGCCTCAATCAGCCCCAGCATTTT
CDR3aa: CASSFAGLNQPQHF
j_gene: TRBJ1-5
abundance: NA
v_gene: TRBV7-2
d_gene: NA

CDR3nt: TGTGCCGTCCCGCGGGGCTCCTACGAGCAGTACTTC
CDR3aa: CAVPRGSYEQYF
j_gene: TRBJ2-7
abundance: NA
v_gene: TRBV2
d_gene: NA

CDR3nt: TGTGCCATCAGTGAGGGCAGGCCGAACACCGGGGAGCTGTTTTTT
CDR3aa: CAISEGRPNTGELFF
j_gene: TRBJ2-2
abundance: NA
v_gene: TRBV10-3
d_gene: NA

CDR3nt: TGTGCCAGCAGCTCCCCCATCTACGAGCAGTACTTC
CDR3aa: CASSSPIYEQYF
j_gene: TRBJ2-7
abundance: NA
v_gene: TRBV6-5
d_gene: NA

CDR3nt: TGTGCCAGTAGTATAGGGACAGGAGCCGCAGATACGCAGTATTTT
CDR3aa: CASSIGTGAADTQYF
j_gene: TRBJ2-3
abundance: NA
v_gene: TRBV19
d_gene: TRBD1